The rows below give T cell receptor beta chains drawn from one sample of a study of PD-1 blockade in classical Hodgkin lymphoma. Profiled with immunoSEQ multiplex PCR; TCRdb holds only in-frame clones, not every one. Seen here are about 60,000 clones, roughly nine tenths observed once, and the top ten hold about a tenth. The sequencing used peripheral blood mononuclear cells (PBMCs), collected before the fourth cycle of nivolumab. All receptors derive from a human donor with classical Hodgkin lymphoma. Both conserved end residues are part of each CDR3. Fields, in order: CDR3 protein, CDR3 DNA, clone size, V gene, D gene, J gene, CDR3 length. D genes are given only for firm matches. A row's size may be missing; if present it is once, few, many or a size class.

cdr3_aa: CASSRLNTEAFF; cdr3_nt: TGTGCCAGCAGCAGATTGAACACTGAAGCTTTCTTT; clone_size: .; v_call: TRBV7-9; d_call: .; j_call: TRBJ1-1; cdr3_length: 12
cdr3_aa: CASSPTERPAFF; cdr3_nt: TGTGCCAGCTCACCTACTGAGAGACCGGCTTTCTTT; clone_size: .; v_call: TRBV18; d_call: .; j_call: TRBJ1-1; cdr3_length: 12
cdr3_aa: CASKAGRLEKLFF; cdr3_nt: TGTGCCAGCAAGGCAGGGCGGTTAGAAAAACTGTTTTTT; clone_size: .; v_call: TRBV28; d_call: .; j_call: TRBJ1-4; cdr3_length: 13
cdr3_aa: CASSGDSNSPLHF; cdr3_nt: TGTGCCAGCAGTGGGGACAGTAATTCACCCCTCCACTTT; clone_size: .; v_call: TRBV6-6; d_call: TRBD1; j_call: TRBJ1-6; cdr3_length: 13
cdr3_aa: CASSAMGGYEQYF; cdr3_nt: TGTGCCAGCAGCGCAATGGGGGGCTACGAGCAGTACTTC; clone_size: .; v_call: TRBV27; d_call: .; j_call: TRBJ2-7; cdr3_length: 13
cdr3_aa: CASSLGQWGVGANYGYTF; cdr3_nt: TGTGCCAGCAGCTTAGGCCAGTGGGGAGTGGGAGCTAACTATGGCTACACCTTC; clone_size: .; v_call: TRBV7-6; d_call: .; j_call: TRBJ1-2; cdr3_length: 18
cdr3_aa: CASRGGLSSYNEQFF; cdr3_nt: TGTGCCAGCAGGGGGGGGCTCAGCTCCTACAATGAGCAGTTCTTC; clone_size: .; v_call: TRBV6-5; d_call: .; j_call: TRBJ2-1; cdr3_length: 15
cdr3_aa: CAGGGTGDQPQHF; cdr3_nt: TGTGCCGGAGGCGGGACAGGGGATCAGCCCCAGCATTTT; clone_size: .; v_call: TRBV19; d_call: TRBD1; j_call: TRBJ1-5; cdr3_length: 13
cdr3_aa: CASSRQGMNTEAFF; cdr3_nt: TGTGCCAGCAGCCGACAGGGAATGAACACTGAAGCTTTCTTT; clone_size: once; v_call: TRBV7-9; d_call: TRBD1; j_call: TRBJ1-1; cdr3_length: 14
cdr3_aa: CAISGTGAYEQYF; cdr3_nt: TGTGCCATCAGTGGGACAGGGGCATACGAGCAGTACTTC; clone_size: .; v_call: TRBV10-3; d_call: TRBD1; j_call: TRBJ2-7; cdr3_length: 13
cdr3_aa: CAWSSAGGEAFF; cdr3_nt: TGTGCCTGGAGTTCGGCAGGGGGTGAAGCTTTCTTT; clone_size: .; v_call: TRBV30; d_call: TRBD1; j_call: TRBJ1-1; cdr3_length: 12
cdr3_aa: CASSLWADSTLETQYF; cdr3_nt: TGTGCCAGCAGTTTATGGGCGGATTCAACGTTAGAGACCCAGTACTTC; clone_size: .; v_call: TRBV27; d_call: .; j_call: TRBJ2-5; cdr3_length: 16
cdr3_aa: CAISPEPRDWLNEQFF; cdr3_nt: TGTGCCATCAGTCCCGAACCTCGGGACTGGCTAAATGAGCAGTTCTTC; clone_size: .; v_call: TRBV10-3; d_call: .; j_call: TRBJ2-1; cdr3_length: 16
cdr3_aa: CASSSEETQYF; cdr3_nt: TGTGCCAGCAGCAGCGAGGAGACCCAGTACTTC; clone_size: .; v_call: TRBV7-9; d_call: .; j_call: TRBJ2-5; cdr3_length: 11
cdr3_aa: CASRDREDDNEQFF; cdr3_nt: TGTGCCAGCCGGGACAGGGAGGACGACAATGAGCAGTTCTTC; clone_size: .; v_call: TRBV18; d_call: TRBD1; j_call: TRBJ2-1; cdr3_length: 14
cdr3_aa: CASSFVGDGANVLTF; cdr3_nt: TGTGCCAGCAGCTTCGTGGGGGACGGGGCCAACGTCCTGACTTTC; clone_size: .; v_call: TRBV7-9; d_call: .; j_call: TRBJ2-6; cdr3_length: 15
cdr3_aa: CASSLWPGQGAHEQYF; cdr3_nt: TGTGCCAGCAGTTTATGGCCCGGACAGGGGGCCCACGAGCAGTACTTC; clone_size: .; v_call: TRBV27; d_call: TRBD1; j_call: TRBJ2-7; cdr3_length: 16